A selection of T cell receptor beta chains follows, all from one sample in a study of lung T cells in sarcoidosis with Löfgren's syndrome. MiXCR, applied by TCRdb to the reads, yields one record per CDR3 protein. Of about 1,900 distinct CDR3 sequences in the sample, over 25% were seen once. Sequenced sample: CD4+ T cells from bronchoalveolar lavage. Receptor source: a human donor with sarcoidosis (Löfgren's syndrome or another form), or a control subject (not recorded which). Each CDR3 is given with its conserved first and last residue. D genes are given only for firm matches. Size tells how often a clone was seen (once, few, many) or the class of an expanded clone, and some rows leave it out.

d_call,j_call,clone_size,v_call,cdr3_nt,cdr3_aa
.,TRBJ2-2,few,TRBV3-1,TGTGCCAGCAGCGTTAGTGGGGTGGGGGCTCGGACCGGGGAGCTGTTTTTT,CASSVSGVGARTGELFF
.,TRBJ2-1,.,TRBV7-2,TGTGCCAGCAGCCCAACTAGAGGCAATGAGCAGTTCTTC,CASSPTRGNEQFF
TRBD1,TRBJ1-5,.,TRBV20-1,TGCAGTGCTGTGGACAGGGGGCGAACGTGGCAGCCCCGGCATTTT,CSAVDRGRTWQPRHF
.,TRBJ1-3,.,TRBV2,TGTGCCAGCAGTGTCAGCAGGGAGTATGGAAACACCATATATTTT,CASSVSREYGNTIYF
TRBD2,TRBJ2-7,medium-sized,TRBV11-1,TGTGCCAGCAGCTTAAGACTAAGCGGGATCTACGAGCAGTACTTC,CASSLRLSGIYEQYF
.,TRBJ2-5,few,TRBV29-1,TGCAGCGTTGCTGGAGGGTATCGTGAGACCCAGTACTTC,CSVAGGYRETQYF
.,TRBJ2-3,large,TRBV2,TGTGCCAGCAGTGAGGAGAGAAAGGATACGCAGTATTTT,CASSEERKDTQYF
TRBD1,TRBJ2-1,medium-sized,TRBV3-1,TGTGCCAGCAGCCAACGGGACAGGGCTAATGAGCAGTTCTTC,CASSQRDRANEQFF
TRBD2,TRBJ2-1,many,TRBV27,TGTGCCAGCTATAGCGGGAGCCTTCACAATGAGCAGTTCTTC,CASYSGSLHNEQFF
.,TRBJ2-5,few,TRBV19,TGTGCCAGTAGTATGGGCAGGCGGACGGGGACCCAGTACTTC,CASSMGRRTGTQYF
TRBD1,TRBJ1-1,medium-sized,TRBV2,TGTGCCAGCACCTCTTGGGACAGGACTGAAGCTTTCTTT,CASTSWDRTEAFF
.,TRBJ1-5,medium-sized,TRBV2,TGTGCCAGCAGTGGCCCAGCACAGGGCCATCAGCCCCAGCATTTT,CASSGPAQGHQPQHF
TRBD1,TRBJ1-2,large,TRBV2,TGTGCCAGCAGAGGGGACAGTGGCTACACCTTC,CASRGDSGYTF
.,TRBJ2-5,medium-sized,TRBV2,TGTGCCAGCAGTGAACAGGGTTTCCAAGAGACCCAGTACTTC,CASSEQGFQETQYF
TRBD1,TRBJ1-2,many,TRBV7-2,TGTGCCAGCAGCTTCGGGACAGTATATGGCTACACCTTC,CASSFGTVYGYTF
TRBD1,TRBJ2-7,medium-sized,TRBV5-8,TGTGCCAGCATCCCATCCCCCGGGACAGTCTCCTACGAGCAGTACTTC,CASIPSPGTVSYEQYF
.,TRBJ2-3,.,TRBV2,TGTGCCAGTCTGGGGGGGGCAGATACGTGGTATTTT,CASLGGADTWYF
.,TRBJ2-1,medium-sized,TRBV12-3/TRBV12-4,TGTGCCAGCACCGATAGCGGAGGCGTGCAGTTCTTC,CASTDSGGVQFF
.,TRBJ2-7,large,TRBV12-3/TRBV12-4,TGTGCCAGCAGTCCGGACAGTTACGAGCAGTACTTC,CASSPDSYEQYF
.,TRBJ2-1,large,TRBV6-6,TGTGCCAGCAGTTACTCGGGAGGCTACAATGAGCAGTTCTTC,CASSYSGGYNEQFF
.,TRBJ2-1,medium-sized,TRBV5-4,TGTGCCAGCAGCTTGGATCGGCAAGGTTCGTTCTTC,CASSLDRQGSFF
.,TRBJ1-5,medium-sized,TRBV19,TGTGCCAGTAGTCCCGGACCACTGAACAGCAATCAGCCCCAGCATTTT,CASSPGPLNSNQPQHF
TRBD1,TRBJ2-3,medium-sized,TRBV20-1,TGCAGTGCTCTATCCGCGACAGGGGGCGCGACAGATACGCAGTATTTT,CSALSATGGATDTQYF
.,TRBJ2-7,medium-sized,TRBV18,TGTGCCAGCTCACCCGGGGACATATCCTACGAGCAGTACTTC,CASSPGDISYEQYF
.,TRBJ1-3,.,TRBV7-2,TGTGCCAGCAGCTCCAGGGCGGGGGACCCTGGAAACACCATATATTTT,CASSSRAGDPGNTIYF
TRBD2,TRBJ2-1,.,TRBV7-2,TGTGCCAGCAGGCCGACTAGCGGGAGGCCCGGTGAGCAGTTCTTC,CASRPTSGRPGEQFF
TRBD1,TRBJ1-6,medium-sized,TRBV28,TGTGCCAGCAGTCGGGCGCTAGACAGGGGTAATTCACCCCTCCACTTT,CASSRALDRGNSPLHF
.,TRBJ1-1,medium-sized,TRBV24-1,TGTGCCACCACTAACGGACAGAACACTGAAGCTTTCTTT,CATTNGQNTEAFF
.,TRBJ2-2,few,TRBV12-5,TGTGCTAGTGGTTCACAGGGTTGGGGCACCGGGGAGCTGTTTTTT,CASGSQGWGTGELFF
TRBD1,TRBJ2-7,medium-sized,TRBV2,TGTGCCAGCAGACGACAGGGCGCCGAGCAGTACTTC,CASRRQGAEQYF
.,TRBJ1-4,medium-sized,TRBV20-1,TGCAGTGCTAGGACACCAACAACTAATGAAAAACTGTTTTTT,CSARTPTTNEKLFF
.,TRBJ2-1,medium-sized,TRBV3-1,TGTGCCAGCAGCCAAGTTTCGGGGGCGGGTGAGCAGTTCTTC,CASSQVSGAGEQFF
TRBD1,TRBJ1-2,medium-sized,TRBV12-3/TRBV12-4,TGTGCCAGCAGTTGGACAGGCCGATCCGGCTACACCTTC,CASSWTGRSGYTF
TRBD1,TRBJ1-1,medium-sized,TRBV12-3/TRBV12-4,TGTGCCAGCAGTTCAGGACAGGGGGCAACTGAAGCTTTCTTT,CASSSGQGATEAFF
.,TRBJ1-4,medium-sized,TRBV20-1,TGCAGTGCCACAGCCGTCAGAGCAACTAATGAAAAACTGTTTTTT,CSATAVRATNEKLFF
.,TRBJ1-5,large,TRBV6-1,TGTGCCAGCAGTCCTTGGACAGATAGCAATCAGCCCCAGCATTTT,CASSPWTDSNQPQHF
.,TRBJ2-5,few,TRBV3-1,TGTGCCAGCAGCCAAGGGGCAGGCACTCTGACCCAGTACTTC,CASSQGAGTLTQYF
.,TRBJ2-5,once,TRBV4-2,TGTGCCAGCGGCCCGTCATCGGAGACTCAGTACTTC,CASGPSSETQYF
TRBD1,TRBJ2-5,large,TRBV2,TGTGCCAGCACCTCACAGGGGACGAGAGAGACCCAGTACTTC,CASTSQGTRETQYF
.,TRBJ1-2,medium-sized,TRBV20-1,TGCAGTGCTAGCAGAGAGTATGGCTACACCTTC,CSASREYGYTF
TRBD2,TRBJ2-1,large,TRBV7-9,TGTGCCAGCAGCCCATCTCTAGCGGGGGTTTACAATGAGCAGTTCTTC,CASSPSLAGVYNEQFF
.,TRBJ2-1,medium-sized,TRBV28,TGTGCCAGCAGTATTGGAGGGAGTCTCCCCAATGAGCAGTTCTTC,CASSIGGSLPNEQFF
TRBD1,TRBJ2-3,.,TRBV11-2,TGTGCCAGCAGCCTCAATTCTGGGACAGAGAGGGCAGATACGCAGTATTTT,CASSLNSGTERADTQYF
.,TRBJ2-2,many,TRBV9,TGTGCCAGCAGCGTAGCCCCAGGGAAAGGTTCCGGGGAGCTGTTTTTT,CASSVAPGKGSGELFF
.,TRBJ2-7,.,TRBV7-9,TGTGCCAGCAGACCCGGGCAGGGAGGCGAGCAGTACTTC,CASRPGQGGEQYF
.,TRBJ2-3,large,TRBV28,TGTGCCAGCAAACCTCGGGACTTAATCACAGATACGCAGTATTTT,CASKPRDLITDTQYF
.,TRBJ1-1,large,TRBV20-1,TGCAGTGCTAGAGCCAGGCGAGGGGGAAACACTGAAGCTTTCTTT,CSARARRGGNTEAFF